This T cell receptor (beta chain) was captured by sequencing in a study of cytomegalovirus exposure and HLA in healthy donors. Findings and limits, study-wide: Most of the CMV-associated TCR beta chains (in a later analysis) appeared to be HLA-restricted. TCR beta V segments were, for the most part, productive about 87% or about 30% of the time in an earlier analysis.

V gave up 10 bases and J gave up 7 bases; unmatched junction bases: 13. This CDR3 region has 13 residues. Looked up from germline, CDR1 is SGHKS and CDR2 is YYEKEE (reference sequence). PCR involved 60 Vbeta and 13 Jbeta primers. Only in-frame clones appear in the TCRdb table, and some are missing; sequencing was by immunoSEQ multiplex PCR. This table holds about 200,000 clones, 75% to 80% found once. This clone has a handful of counts. Its antigen is still unknown. The clonotype originates from a male donor in good health and CMV-seronegative. This chain links TRBV5-5 with TRBJ1-2; 7 bases are a match to TRBD1. Sequenced: PBMCs. CDR3 residues: CAGQTGSRIGYTF. In DNA form, the CDR3 reads TGTGCCGGCCAGACAGGGTCGCGAATTGGCTACACCTTC. The entire variable domain, with the rest obtained from reference TRBV5-5 and TRBJ1-2, is as follows: DAGVTQSPTHLIKTRGQQVTLRCSPISGHKSVSWYQQVLGQGPQFIFQYYEKEERGRGNFPDRFSARQFPNYSSELNVNALLLGDSALYLCAGQTGSRIGYTFGSGTRLTVV.